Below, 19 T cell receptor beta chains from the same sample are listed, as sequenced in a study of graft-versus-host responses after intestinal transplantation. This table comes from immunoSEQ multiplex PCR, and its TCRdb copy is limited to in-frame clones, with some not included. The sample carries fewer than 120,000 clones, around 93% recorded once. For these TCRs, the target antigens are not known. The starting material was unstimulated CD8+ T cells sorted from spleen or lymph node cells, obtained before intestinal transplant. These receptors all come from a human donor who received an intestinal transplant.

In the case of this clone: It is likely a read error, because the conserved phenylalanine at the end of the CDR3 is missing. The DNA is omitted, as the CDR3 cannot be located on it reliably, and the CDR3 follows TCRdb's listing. The CDR3 here is CASSLASAGPQP. The rearrangement joins TRBV5-6 to TRBJ2-7. The germline CDR1 and CDR2 sequences are SGHDT and YYEEEE. The CDR3 numbers 12 amino acids, ends counted.

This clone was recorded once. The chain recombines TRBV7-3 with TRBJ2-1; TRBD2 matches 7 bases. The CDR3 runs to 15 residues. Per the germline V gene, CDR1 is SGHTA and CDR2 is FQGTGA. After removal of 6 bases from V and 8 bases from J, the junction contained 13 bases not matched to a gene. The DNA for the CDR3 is TGTGCCAGCAGTATCACCGGGACTATCGTAGATGAGCAGTTCTTC. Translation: CASSITGTIVDEQFF.

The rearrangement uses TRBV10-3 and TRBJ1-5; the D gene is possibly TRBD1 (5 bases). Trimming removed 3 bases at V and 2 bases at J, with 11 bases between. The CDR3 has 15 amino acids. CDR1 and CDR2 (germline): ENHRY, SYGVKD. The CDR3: CAISEGEFGNQPQHF. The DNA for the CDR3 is TGTGCCATCAGTGAAGGGGAATTCGGCAATCAGCCCCAGCATTTT.

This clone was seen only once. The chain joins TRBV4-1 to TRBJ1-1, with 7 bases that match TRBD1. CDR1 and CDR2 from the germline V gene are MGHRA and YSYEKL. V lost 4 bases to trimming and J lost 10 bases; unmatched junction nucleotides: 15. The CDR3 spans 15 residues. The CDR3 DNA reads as TGCGCCAGCAGCCGAGGAGACAGGGAGCCCGGCTTAGCTTTCTTT. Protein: CASSRGDREPGLAFF.

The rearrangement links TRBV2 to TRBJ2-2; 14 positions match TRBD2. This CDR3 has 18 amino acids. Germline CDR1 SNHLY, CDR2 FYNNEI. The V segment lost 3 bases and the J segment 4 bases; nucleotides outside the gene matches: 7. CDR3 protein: CASSEGGLAGVRTGELFF. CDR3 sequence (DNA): TGTGCCAGCAGTGAGGGGGGACTAGCGGGAGTACGCACCGGGGAGCTGTTTTTT.

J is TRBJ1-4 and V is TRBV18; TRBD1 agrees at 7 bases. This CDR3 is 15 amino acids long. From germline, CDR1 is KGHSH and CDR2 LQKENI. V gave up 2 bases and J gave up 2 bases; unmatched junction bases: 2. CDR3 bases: TGTGCCAGCTCACCAAGGGACAGCACTAATGAAAAACTGTTTTTT. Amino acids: CASSPRDSTNEKLFF. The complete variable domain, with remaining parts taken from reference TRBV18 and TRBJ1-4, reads NAGVMQNPRHLVRRRGQEARLRCSPMKGHSHVYWYRQLPEEGLKFMVYLQKENIIDESGMPKERFSAEFPKEGPSILRIQQVVRGDSAAYFCASSPRDSTNEKLFFGSGTQLSVL.

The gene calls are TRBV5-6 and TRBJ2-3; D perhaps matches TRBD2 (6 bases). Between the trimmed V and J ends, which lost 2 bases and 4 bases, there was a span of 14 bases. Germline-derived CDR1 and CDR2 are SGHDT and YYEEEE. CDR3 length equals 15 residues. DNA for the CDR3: TGTGCCAGCAGCTTCTTTGCCGGGAGCGCAGATACGCAGTATTTT. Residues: CASSFFAGSADTQYF.

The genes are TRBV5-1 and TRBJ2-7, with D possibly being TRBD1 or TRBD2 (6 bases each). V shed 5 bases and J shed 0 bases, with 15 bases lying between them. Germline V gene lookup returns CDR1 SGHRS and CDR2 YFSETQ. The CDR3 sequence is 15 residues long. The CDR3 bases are TGCGCCAGCAGTCCGGAGGGGGACCTCTCCTACGAGCAGTACTTC. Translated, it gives CASSPEGDLSYEQYF.

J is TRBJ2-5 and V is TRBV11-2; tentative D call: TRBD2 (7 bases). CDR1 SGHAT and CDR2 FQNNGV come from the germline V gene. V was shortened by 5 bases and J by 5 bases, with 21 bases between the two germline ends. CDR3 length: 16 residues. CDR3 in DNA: TGTGCCAGCAGCCCCGCAGCGGGACAAGTACAGGAGACCCAGTACTTC. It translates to CASSPAAGQVQETQYF. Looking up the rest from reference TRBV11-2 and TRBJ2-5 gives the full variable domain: EAGVAQSPRYKIIEKRQSVAFWCNPISGHATLYWYQQILGQGPKLLIQFQNNGVVDDSQLPKDRFSAERLKGVDSTLKIQPAKLEDSAVYLCASSPAAGQVQETQYFGPGTRLLVL.

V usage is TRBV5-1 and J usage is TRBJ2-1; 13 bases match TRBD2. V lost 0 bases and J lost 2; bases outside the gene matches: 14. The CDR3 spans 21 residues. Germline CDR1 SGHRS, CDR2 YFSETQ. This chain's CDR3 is CASSLAFWTSGSWLAYNEQFF. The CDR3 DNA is TGCGCCAGCAGCTTGGCTTTTTGGACTAGCGGGAGTTGGTTGGCCTACAATGAGCAGTTCTTC.

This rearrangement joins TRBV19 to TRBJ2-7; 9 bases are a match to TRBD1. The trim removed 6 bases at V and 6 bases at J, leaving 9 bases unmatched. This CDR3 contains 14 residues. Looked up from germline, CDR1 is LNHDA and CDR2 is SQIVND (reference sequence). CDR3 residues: CASSGTGTSSEQYF. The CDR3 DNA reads TGTGCCAGTAGCGGGACAGGGACCTCGAGCGAGCAGTACTTC.

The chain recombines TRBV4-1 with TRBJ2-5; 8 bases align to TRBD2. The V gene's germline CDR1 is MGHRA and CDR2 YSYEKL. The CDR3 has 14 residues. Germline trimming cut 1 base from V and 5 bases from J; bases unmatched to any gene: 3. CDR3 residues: CASSQGRGGETQYF. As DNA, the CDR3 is TGCGCCAGCAGCCAAGGACGGGGGGGGGAGACCCAGTACTTC.

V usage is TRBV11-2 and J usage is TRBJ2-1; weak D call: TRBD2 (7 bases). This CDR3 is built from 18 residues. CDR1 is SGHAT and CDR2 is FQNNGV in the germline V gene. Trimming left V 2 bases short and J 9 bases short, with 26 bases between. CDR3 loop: CASSLQGTNEGGLFEQFF. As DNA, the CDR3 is TGTGCCAGCAGCTTACAGGGTACGAATGAGGGGGGGCTCTTTGAGCAGTTCTTC.

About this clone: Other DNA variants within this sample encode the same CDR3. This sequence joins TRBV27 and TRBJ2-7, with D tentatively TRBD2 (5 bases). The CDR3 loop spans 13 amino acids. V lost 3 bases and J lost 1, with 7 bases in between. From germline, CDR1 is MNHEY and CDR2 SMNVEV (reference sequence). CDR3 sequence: CASSFGISYEQYF. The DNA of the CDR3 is TGTGCCAGCAGTTTCGGGATATCCTACGAGCAGTACTTC.

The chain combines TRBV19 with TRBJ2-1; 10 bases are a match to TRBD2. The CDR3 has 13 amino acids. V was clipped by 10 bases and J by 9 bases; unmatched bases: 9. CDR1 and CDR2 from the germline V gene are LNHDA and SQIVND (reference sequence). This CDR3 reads CATNTGLASEQFF. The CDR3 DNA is TGTGCCACCAACACGGGACTAGCGAGTGAGCAGTTCTTC.

This CDR3 is CASSLGLHYEQYF. The CDR3 DNA follows: TGTGCCAGCAGTTTGGGACTCCACTACGAGCAGTACTTC. The chain is built from TRBV27 and TRBJ2-7; TRBD2 might be the D (6 bases). The CDR3 totals 13 residues. The germline CDR1 and CDR2 sequences are MNHEY and SMNVEV (reference sequence). Trimming pared 3 bases from V and 3 bases from J, leaving 9 bases between.

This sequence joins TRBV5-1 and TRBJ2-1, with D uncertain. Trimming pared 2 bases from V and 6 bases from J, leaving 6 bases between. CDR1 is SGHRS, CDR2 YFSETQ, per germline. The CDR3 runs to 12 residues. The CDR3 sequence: CASSFSINEQFF. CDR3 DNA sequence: TGCGCCAGCAGCTTTTCAATCAATGAGCAGTTCTTC.

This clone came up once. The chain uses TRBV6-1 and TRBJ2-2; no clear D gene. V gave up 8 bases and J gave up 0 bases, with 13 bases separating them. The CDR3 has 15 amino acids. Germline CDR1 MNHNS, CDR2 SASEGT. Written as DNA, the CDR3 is TGTGCCAGCGACGAGCTACTCGCGAACACCGGGGAGCTGTTTTTT. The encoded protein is CASDELLANTGELFF.

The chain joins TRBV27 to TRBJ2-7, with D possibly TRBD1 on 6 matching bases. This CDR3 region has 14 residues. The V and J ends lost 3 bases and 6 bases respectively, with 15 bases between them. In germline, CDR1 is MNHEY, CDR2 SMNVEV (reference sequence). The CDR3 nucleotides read TGTGCCAGCAGTTTTTCCGGGACAACATGCGAGCAGTACTTC. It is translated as CASSFSGTTCEQYF.